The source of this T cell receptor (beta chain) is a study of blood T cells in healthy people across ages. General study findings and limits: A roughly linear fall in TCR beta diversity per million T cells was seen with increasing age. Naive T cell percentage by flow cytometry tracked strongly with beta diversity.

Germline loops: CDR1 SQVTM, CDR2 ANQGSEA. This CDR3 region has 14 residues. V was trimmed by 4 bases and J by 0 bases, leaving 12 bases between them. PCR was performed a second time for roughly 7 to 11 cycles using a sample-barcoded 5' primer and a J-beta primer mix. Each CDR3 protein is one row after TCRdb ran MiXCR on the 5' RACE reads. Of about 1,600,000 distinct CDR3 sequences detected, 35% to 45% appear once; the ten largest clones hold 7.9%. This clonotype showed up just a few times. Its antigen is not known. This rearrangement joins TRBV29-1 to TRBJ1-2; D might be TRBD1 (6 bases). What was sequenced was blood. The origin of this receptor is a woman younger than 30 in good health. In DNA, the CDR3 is TGCAGCGTTGGCTCGACAGGAGCTAACTATGGCTACACCTTC. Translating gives CSVGSTGANYGYTF.